This T cell receptor (beta chain) was observed in a study of blood T cell repertoires in COVID-19 (TCRdb year 2020). Background for the entire study: Collaborator samples came from the United States, Italy and Spain and covered acute and convalescent phases of COVID-19. Nearly every sample came with metadata listing a de-identified subject ID, COVID-19 status, age in years and sex. The repertoires were released in a freely available public database intended as a resource for research on the immune response to SARS-CoV-2. Subjects who had been exposed to COVID-19, were actively infected with it, or had recovered from it provided the deeply sampled blood TCRbeta repertoires that made up the dataset. Samples came from the ongoing ImmuneRACE study (first 160 participants) plus 1,254 subjects from 6 global collaborators. Where available, HLA class I and class II types were taken from metadata supplied by the sample provider and were not determined by assay-based typing. The material from the prospective study consisted of cDNA or gDNA derived from T cells, B-cell-depleted T cells, or PBMCs.

Participants in the prospective study were enrolled through a virtual design, were aged roughly 18 to 90 years, and lived in roughly 26 United States geographic areas. In the prospective study, cohorts were assigned on the basis of participant-reported clinical history obtained from a screening survey and a study questionnaire. For ImmuneRACE Cohort 3, a participant was defined as recovered based on two consecutive negative NP/OP PCR tests, clearance by a healthcare professional, or resolution of symptoms. Mobile phlebotomists in the prospective study collected whole blood, serum and a nasopharyngeal or oropharyngeal swab from every participant. Over a roughly 2-month period, participants in the prospective study had the option of providing additional blood draws and questionnaires. Before DNA extraction, blood samples from the prospective study were shipped at room temperature or frozen. This clone was picked up one time. Its antigen is currently not known. Base qualities are not at hand, and no much larger clone is one base apart.

TCRbeta CDR3 regions were amplified from genomic DNA using the immunoSEQ Assay, a bias-controlled multiplex PCR. In the paper's pipeline: Within the assay, amplification of reference gene primers was used to estimate how many nucleated cells each sample contained. To quantify the absolute abundance of each unique TCRbeta CDR3 rearrangement, sequence reads were collapsed and filtered. For each sample, productive Simpson clonality was calculated as the square root of Simpson's diversity index across productive rearrangements. Sourced from immuneACCESS, this table was stored by TCRdb with only in-frame sequences that have V and J called. A share of the clones is absent; for the studies checked, an unresolved V gene accounts for under half, and the remainder has no known explanation. The V and J calls and the clone size are those of that table, but D and trimming were determined from the DNA. Counted in this sample were a few hundred thousand clones; 75% to 90% of them appeared once. The ten top clones hold approximately 1% of the sample.

Summary of the overall study and its limitations: Clinical and demographic metadata were provided uncurated, with the amount varying by source and participant.

The source material was PBMCs or T cells enriched from blood (not recorded which). The clonotype was recovered from a man younger than 35 who had recovered from COVID-19.

The CDR3 region has the sequence CASSLAPPTTGTGNTIYF. The base sequence is TGTGCCAGCAGCTTAGCCCCCCCAACGACAGGGACTGGAAACACCATATATTTT. The sequence joins TRBV7-8 to TRBJ1-3; the junction holds 7 bases that match TRBD1. The germline V gene encodes CDR1 SGHVS and CDR2 FQNEAQ. Germline trimming: 0 bases from V, 2 bases from J; junction bases outside gene matches: 10. Inclusive of the bounding cysteine and phenylalanine, the CDR3 is 18 residues long. Just CDR3 DNA is preserved here, 54 bases in frame from base 1.